One TCR beta chain is described in this entry. Germline assignment: CDR1 SGHTA and CDR2 FQGNSA. This CDR3 comprises 16 residues. Trimming cost V 4 bases and J 0 bases, with 16 bases left between them. This sample is part of a study of shared T cell receptors in the human thymus. Only in-frame clones appear in the TCRdb table, and some are missing; sequencing was by immunoSEQ multiplex PCR. The sample includes approximately 400,000 clones, 95% of them seen just once. The material sequenced was thymocytes. This sequence originates from a human donor. The genes are TRBV7-2 and TRBJ2-7, with D possibly being TRBD1 (5 bases). CDR3 sequence (DNA): TGTGCCAGCAGCTACCCTAGGGGCAGGGTCTCCTACGAGCAGTACTTC. Encoded protein: CASSYPRGRVSYEQYF.